A single sample gave rise to the 10 T cell receptor beta chains below, sequenced in a study of T cell responses to AZD1222 COVID-19 vaccine. This table comes from immunoSEQ multiplex PCR, and its TCRdb copy is limited to in-frame clones, with some not included. The repertoire holds some 200,000 clones, with more than 75% as singletons. The material sequenced was peripheral blood, taken on day 0 of AZD1222 vaccination. The source of these receptors is an adult in good health.

The V and J genes are TRBV9 and TRBJ2-6; unclear D gene. Trimming removed 4 bases from V and 0 bases from J, with 5 bases in between. The germline V gene encodes CDR1 SGDLS and CDR2 YYNGEE. This CDR3 has 14 amino acids. CDR3 region: CASSPGSGANVLTF. The CDR3 DNA is TGTGCCAGCAGCCCGGGCTCTGGGGCCAACGTCCTGACTTTC.

The chain joins TRBV12-3 or TRBV12-4 to TRBJ1-6; D not certain. V lost 2 bases and J 7 bases, leaving 6 bases between the germline ends. This CDR3 comprises 13 residues. The CDR3 reads CASSLSTNSPLHF. The CDR3 DNA is TGTGCCAGCAGTTTATCAACAAATTCACCCCTCCACTTT.

The rearrangement links TRBV7-3 to TRBJ2-1, with TRBD2 identical over 8 bases. The CDR3 has 15 residues. The germline V gene has CDR1 SGHTA and CDR2 FQGTGA. V gave up 5 bases and J gave up 9 bases; unmatched junction bases: 12. This chain's CDR3 is CASSQGSGRFVEQFF. CDR3 DNA: TGTGCCAGCAGCCAGGGGAGCGGGAGATTTGTTGAGCAGTTCTTC.

This chain links TRBV19 with TRBJ1-5; 9 nucleotides align to TRBD1. Germline lookup yields CDR1 LNHDA and CDR2 SQIVND (reference sequence). The CDR3 has 16 residues. V shed 4 bases and J 2 bases; nucleotides not matched to a gene: 6. CDR3 region: CASSTPTGGRNQPQHF. The CDR3 DNA sequence: TGTGCCAGTAGTACCCCGACAGGGGGACGCAATCAGCCCCAGCATTTT.

This rearrangement joins TRBV5-4 to TRBJ1-6; 8 bases line up with TRBD1. Trimming at V came to 4 bases and at J to 7 bases, leaving 7 bases not matched to a gene. The CDR3 consists of 15 residues. Germline V CDR1 and CDR2: SGHNT, YYREEE (reference sequence). CDR3 bases: TGTGCCAGCAGCATTGGACAGGGAGGAAATTCACCCCTCCACTTT. Protein product: CASSIGQGGNSPLHF.

This clone was detected once. The chain employs TRBV14 and TRBJ1-4, with D possibly TRBD1 on 5 matching bases. Germline values: CDR1 SGHDN, CDR2 FVKESK. V was pared by 1 base and J by 8 bases, with 26 bases between. This CDR3 has 19 amino acids. CDR3 protein: CASSQVRLSRGYRNEKLFF. CDR3 bases: TGTGCCAGCAGCCAAGTGCGGTTGTCTAGGGGCTATCGGAACGAAAAACTGTTTTTT.

The J gene is TRBJ1-4, the V gene TRBV2; TRBD1 matches 7 bases. Germline CDR1 and CDR2: SNHLY and FYNNEI. The CDR3 runs 17 residues. V lost 7 bases and J lost 0; bases outside the gene matches: 11. The DNA for the CDR3 is TGTGCCAGCAAAACCTACAGGGGTCGGGCAACTAATGAAAAACTGTTTTTT. It is translated as CASKTYRGRATNEKLFF.

This chain joins TRBV19 and TRBJ1-1, with TRBD1 matching over 7 bases. Germline loops: CDR1 LNHDA, CDR2 SQIVND (reference sequence). J was trimmed by 1 base and V by 8 bases; bases with no gene match: 4. CDR3 size: 13 residues. The CDR3 is CASAGQPNTEAFF. DNA of the CDR3: TGTGCCAGTGCGGGACAGCCGAACACTGAAGCTTTCTTT.

The chain links TRBV6-6 to TRBJ2-6; D is undetermined. CDR1 and CDR2 (germline): MNHNY, SVGAGI (reference sequence). V was clipped by 5 bases and J by 4 bases, with 3 bases between them. This CDR3 region has 12 residues. The CDR3, as DNA: TGTGCCAGCAGTACCGGGGCCAACGTCCTGACTTTC. This codes for CASSTGANVLTF.

The chain uses TRBV19 and TRBJ2-7; 7 bases line up with TRBD1. V trimming: 1 base; J trimming: 3 bases; junction bases outside the gene matches: 6. This CDR3 is built from 15 residues. Germline CDR1 reads LNHDA; CDR2 reads SQIVND (reference sequence). The CDR3, as DNA: TGTGCCAGTAGTATAGGGGAGACAGGGAACTACGAGCAGTACTTC. Translation: CASSIGETGNYEQYF.